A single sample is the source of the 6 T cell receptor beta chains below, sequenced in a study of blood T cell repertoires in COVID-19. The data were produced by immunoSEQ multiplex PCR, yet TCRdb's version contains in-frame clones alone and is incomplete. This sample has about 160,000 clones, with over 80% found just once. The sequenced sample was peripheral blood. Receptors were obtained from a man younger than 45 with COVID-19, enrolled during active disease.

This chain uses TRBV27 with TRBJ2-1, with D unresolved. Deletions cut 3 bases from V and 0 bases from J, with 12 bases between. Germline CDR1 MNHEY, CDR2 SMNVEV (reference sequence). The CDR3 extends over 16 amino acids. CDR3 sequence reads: CASSFRSYSSYNEQFF. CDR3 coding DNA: TGTGCCAGCAGTTTCAGGTCTTACAGCTCCTACAATGAGCAGTTCTTC.

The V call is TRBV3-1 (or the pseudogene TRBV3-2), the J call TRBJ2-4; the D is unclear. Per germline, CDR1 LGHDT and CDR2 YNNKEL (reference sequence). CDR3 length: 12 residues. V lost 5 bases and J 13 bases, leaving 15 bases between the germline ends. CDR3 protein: CASSYPSSRQYF. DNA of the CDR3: TGTGCCAGCAGCTACCCTAGTTCGCGCCAGTACTTC.

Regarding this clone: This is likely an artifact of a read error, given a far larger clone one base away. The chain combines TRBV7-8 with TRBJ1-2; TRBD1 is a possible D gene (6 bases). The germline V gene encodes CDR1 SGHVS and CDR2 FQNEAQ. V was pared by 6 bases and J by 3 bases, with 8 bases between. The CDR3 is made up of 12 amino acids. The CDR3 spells CASSEGDYGYTF. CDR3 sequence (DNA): TGTGCCAGCAGTGAGGGGGACTATGGCTACACCTTC.

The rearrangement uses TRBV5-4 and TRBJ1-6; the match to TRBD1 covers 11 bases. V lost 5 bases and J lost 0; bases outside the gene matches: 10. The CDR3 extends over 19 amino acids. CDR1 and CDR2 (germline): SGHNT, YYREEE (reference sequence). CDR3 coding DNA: TGTGCCAGCAGACATTCCGGGACAGGGGGGAGCTCCTATAATTCACCCCTCCACTTT. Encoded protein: CASRHSGTGGSSYNSPLHF.

CDR3 in DNA: TGTGCCAGCACCTTCGGGACTAGCACAGATACGCAGTATTTT. Protein sequence: CASTFGTSTDTQYF. The chain links TRBV7-6 to TRBJ2-3; D is perhaps TRBD2 (6 bases). The CDR3 runs to 14 residues. CDR1 and CDR2 from the germline V gene are SGHVS and FNYEAQ. The germline V and J ends were trimmed by 7 bases and 0 bases, with 11 bases remaining between them.

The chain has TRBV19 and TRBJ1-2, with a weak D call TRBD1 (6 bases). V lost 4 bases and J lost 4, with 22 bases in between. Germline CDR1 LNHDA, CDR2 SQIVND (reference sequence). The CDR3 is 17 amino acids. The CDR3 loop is CASSTQFRTAEIYGYTF. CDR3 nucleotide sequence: TGTGCCAGTAGTACCCAATTCAGGACAGCCGAAATCTATGGCTACACCTTC.